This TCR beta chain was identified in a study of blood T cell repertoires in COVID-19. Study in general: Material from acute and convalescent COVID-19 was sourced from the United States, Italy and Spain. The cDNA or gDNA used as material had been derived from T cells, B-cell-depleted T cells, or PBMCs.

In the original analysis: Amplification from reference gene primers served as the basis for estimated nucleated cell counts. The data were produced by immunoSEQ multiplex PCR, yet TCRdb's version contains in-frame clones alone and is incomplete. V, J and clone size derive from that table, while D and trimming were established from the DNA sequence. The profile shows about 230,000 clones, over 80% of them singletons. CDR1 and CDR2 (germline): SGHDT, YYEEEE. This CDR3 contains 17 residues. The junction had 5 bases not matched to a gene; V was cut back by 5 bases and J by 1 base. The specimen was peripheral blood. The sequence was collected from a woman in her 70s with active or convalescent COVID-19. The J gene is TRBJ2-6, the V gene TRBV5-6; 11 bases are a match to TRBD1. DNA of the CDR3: TGTGCCAGCAGTCGCGGACAGGGGGCTTCTGGGGCCAACGTCCTGACTTTC. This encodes CASSRGQGASGANVLTF.